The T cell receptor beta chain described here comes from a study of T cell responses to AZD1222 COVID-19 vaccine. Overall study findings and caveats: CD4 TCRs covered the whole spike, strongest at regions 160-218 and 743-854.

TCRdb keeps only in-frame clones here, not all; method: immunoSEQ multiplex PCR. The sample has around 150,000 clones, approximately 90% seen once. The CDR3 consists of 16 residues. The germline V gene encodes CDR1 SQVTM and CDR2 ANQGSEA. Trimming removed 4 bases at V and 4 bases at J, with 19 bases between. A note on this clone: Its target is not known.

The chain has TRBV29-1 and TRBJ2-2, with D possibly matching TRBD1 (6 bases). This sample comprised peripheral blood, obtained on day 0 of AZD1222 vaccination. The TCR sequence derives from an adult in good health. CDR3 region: CSVGEQGVVGTGELFF. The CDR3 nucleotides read TGCAGCGTTGGGGAACAGGGTGTAGTAGGCACCGGGGAGCTGTTTTTT.